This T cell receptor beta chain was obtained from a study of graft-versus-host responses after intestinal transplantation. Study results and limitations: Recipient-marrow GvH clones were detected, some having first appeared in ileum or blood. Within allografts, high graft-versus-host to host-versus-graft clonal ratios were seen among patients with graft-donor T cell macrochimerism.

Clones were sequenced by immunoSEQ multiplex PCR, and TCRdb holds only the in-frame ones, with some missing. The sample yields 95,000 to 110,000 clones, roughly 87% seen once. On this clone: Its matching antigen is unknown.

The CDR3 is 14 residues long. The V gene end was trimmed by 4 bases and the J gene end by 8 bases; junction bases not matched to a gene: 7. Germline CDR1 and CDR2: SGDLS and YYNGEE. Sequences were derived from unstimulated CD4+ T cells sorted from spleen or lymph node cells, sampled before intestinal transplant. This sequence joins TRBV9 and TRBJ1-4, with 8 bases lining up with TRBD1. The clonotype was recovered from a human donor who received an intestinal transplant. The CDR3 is CASSLAGGWEKLFF. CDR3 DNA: TGTGCCAGCAGCCTCGCAGGGGGCTGGGAAAAACTGTTTTTT.